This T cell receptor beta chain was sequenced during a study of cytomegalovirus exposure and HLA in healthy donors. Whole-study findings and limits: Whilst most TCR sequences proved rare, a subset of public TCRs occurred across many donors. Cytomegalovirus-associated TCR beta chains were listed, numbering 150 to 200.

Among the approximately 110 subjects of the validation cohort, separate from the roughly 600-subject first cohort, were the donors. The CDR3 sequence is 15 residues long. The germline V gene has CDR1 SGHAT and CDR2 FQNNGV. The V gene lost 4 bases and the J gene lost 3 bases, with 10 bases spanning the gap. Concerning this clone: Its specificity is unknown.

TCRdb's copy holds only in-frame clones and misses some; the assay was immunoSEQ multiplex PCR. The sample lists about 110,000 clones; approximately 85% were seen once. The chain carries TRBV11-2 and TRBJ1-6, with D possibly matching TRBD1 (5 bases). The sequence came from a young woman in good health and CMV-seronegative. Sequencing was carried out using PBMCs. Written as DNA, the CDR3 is TGTGCCAGCAGCTCCGACAGCCTCTATAATTCACCCCTCCACTTT. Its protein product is CASSSDSLYNSPLHF.